This T cell receptor (beta chain) was identified in a study of shared clonotypes between healthy human individuals. General study results and limits: Some clonotypes were shared by all four sorted-subset donors, while others were not shared. The non-shared ones had lower generation probabilities than the shared ones. Generally, naive subsets (rather than memory subsets) showed larger estimated richness.

The germline V gene encodes CDR1 SGHVT and CDR2 SQSDAQ. V shed 3 bases and J shed 1 base, with 6 bases lying between them. This CDR3 contains 13 residues. Replicate PCRs from sorted subsets contained roughly 220 ng DNA, which is some 32,000 T cell genomes. TCRdb's copy holds only in-frame clones and misses some; the assay was immunoSEQ multiplex PCR. The sample holds 780,000 or so clones; over 55% are singletons and the top ten take under 2%. With respect to this clone: Its antigen is not known. Possible read error: a much larger clone is one base away.

This chain connects TRBV7-4 to TRBJ1-1; D remains unclear. Sequencing was done on a sample of memory CD4+ T cells sorted from blood. Subset meaning: CD45RA-negative fraction. This receptor was identified in a woman in her twenties or thirties in good health. Here the CDR3 reads CASSFGGNTEAFF. DNA of the CDR3: TGTGCCAGCAGCTTCGGCGGGAACACTGAAGCTTTCTTT. The whole variable domain, filled in from reference TRBV7-4 and TRBJ1-1, reads GAGVSQSPRYKVAKRGRDVALRCDSISGHVTLYWYRQTLGQGSEVLTYSQSDAQRDKSGRPSGRFSAERPERSVSTLKIQRTEQGDSAVYLCASSFGGNTEAFFGQGTRLTVV.